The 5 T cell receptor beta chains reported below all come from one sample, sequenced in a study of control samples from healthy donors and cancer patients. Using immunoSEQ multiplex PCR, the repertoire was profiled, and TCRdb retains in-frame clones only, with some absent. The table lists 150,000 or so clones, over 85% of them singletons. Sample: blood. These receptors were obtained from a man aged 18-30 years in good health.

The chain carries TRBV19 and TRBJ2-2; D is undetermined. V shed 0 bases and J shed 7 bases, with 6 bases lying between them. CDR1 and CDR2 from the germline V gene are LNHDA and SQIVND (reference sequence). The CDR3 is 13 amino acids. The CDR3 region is CASSIEGYGELFF. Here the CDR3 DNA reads TGTGCCAGTAGTATAGAGGGTTACGGGGAGCTGTTTTTT.

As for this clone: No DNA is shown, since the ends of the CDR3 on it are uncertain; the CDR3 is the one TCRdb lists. The CDR3 spells CASSFGPGGDTQYF. The chain uses TRBV6-5 and TRBJ2-3; no DNA check was done on the table's D call, TRBD1. The CDR3 is 14 residues long, counting both termini. Germline V CDR1 and CDR2: MNHEY, SVGAGI.

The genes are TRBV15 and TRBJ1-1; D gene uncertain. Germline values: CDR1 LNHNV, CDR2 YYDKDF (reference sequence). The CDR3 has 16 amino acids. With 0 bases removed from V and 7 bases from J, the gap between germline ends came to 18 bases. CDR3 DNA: TGTGCCACCAGCAGAGATAGGAGGTTCGGGTCTGATGAAGCTTTCTTT. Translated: CATSRDRRFGSDEAFF.

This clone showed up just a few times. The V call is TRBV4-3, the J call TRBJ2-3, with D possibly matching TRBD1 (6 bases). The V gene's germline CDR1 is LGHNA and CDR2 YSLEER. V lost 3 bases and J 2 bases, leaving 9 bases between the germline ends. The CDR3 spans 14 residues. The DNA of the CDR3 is TGCGCCAGCAGCCAGAGGACAGACACAGATACGCAGTATTTT. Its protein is CASSQRTDTDTQYF.

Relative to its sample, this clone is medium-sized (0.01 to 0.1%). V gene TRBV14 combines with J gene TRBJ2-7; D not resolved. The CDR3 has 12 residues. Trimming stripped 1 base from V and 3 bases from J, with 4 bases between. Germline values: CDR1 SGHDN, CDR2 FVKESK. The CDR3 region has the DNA TGTGCCAGCAGCCAAGGGTTCTACGAGCAGTACTTC. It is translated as CASSQGFYEQYF.